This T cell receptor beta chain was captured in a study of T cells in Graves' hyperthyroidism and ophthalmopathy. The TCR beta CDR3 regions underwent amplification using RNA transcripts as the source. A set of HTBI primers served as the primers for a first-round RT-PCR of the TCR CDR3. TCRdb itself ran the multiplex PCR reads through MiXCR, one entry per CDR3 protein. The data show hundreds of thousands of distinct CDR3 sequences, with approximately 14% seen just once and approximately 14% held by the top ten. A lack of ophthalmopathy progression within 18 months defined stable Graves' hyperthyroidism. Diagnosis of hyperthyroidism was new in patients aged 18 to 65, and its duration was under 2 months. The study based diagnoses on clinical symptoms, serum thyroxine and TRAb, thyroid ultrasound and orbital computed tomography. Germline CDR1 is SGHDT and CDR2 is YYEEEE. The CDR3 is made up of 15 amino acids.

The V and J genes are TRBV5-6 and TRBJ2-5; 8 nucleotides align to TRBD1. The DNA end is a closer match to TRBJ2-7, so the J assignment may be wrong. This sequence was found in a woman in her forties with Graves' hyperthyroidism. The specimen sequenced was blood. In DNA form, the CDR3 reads TGTGCCAGCAGCGCCCGGACAGGGAACCAAGTCGAGCAGTACTTC. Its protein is CASSARTGNQVEQYF.